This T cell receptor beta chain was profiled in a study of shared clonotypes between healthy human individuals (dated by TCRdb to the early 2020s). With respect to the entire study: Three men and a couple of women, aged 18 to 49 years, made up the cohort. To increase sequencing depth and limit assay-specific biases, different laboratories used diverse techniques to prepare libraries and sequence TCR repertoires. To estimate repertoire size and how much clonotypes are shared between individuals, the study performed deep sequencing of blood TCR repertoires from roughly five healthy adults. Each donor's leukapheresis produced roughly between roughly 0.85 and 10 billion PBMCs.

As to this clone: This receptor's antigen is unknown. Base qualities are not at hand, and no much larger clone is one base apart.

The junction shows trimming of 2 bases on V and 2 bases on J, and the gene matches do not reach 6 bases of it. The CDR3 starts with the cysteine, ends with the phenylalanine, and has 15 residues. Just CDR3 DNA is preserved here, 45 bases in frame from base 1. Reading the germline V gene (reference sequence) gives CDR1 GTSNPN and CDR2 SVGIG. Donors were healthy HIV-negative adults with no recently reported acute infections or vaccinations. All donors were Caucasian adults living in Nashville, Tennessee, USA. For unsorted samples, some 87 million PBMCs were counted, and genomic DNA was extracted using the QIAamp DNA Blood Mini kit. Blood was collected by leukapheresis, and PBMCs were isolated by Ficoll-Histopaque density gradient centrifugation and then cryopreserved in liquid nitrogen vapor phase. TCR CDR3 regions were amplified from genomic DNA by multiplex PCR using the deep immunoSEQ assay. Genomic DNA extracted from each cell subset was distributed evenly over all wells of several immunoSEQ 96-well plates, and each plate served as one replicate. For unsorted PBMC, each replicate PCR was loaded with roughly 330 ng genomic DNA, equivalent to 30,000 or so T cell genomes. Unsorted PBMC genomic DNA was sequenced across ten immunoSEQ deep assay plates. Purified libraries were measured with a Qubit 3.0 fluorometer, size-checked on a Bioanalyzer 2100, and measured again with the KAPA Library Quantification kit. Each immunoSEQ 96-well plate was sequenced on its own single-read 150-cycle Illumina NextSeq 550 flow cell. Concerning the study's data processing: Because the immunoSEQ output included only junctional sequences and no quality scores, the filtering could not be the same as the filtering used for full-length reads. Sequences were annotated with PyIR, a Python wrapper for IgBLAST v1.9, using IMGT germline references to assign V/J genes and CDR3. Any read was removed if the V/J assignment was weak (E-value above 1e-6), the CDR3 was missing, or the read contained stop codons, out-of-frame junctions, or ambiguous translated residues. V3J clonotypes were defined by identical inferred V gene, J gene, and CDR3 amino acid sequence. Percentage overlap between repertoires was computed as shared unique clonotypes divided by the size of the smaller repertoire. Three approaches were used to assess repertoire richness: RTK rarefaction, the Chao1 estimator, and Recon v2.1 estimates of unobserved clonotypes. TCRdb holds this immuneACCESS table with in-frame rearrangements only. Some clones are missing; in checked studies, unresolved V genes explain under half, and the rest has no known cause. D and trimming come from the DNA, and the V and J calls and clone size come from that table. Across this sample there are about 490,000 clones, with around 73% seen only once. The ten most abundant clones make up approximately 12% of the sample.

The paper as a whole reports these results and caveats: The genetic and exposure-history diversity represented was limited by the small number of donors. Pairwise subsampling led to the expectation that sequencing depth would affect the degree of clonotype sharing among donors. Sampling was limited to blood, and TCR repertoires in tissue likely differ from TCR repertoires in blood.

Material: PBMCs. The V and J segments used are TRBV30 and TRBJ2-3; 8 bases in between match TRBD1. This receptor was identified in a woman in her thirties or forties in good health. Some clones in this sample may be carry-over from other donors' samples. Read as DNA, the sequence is TGTGCCTGGAGTCTCGGACAGGGAGCCACAGATACGCAGTATTTT. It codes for CAWSLGQGATDTQYF.